The TCR beta chain described here comes from a study of cytomegalovirus exposure and HLA in healthy donors (dated by TCRdb to about 2017). General notes on the study: According to an earlier analysis of 587 of the donors, 200 million or so T cells yielded 120 million or so unique TCR beta sequences and less than 300 Gb of sequence data. Every repertoire in the discovery cohort had been generated on one and the same sequencing platform. Approximately 300 gigabases of sequencing data and approximately 91 million unique TCR sequences made up an early release that covered 500 to 650 HLA-typed donors. A later genetic analysis used genome-wide SNP genotypes for about 60% of the roughly 670 donors, treating that subset as a discovery cohort. The study aimed to test whether cataloging public T cell receptors could reveal signatures of past pathogen exposure. In addition to the first cohort of roughly 670 subjects, a separate validation cohort of around 110 different subjects was used. To predict cytomegalovirus infection status, the study combined high-throughput TCR immunosequencing, statistical association of individual TCRs with disease status, and machine learning. Across 398 genotyped donors of the cohort, an average of approximately 240,000 unique TCR beta nucleotide sequences per donor were sequenced, and about a sixth of those sequences were non-productive. The later analysis used no new phenotypic data to find candidate immune exposures, relying instead on TCR beta sequences and their occurrence across donors. Of the approximately 400 genotyped donors, less than 85% were placed in the genetic ancestry cluster associated with self-reported Caucasian donors. Class I and class II HLA loci were covered by the typing at four-digit resolution. Roughly five DR-DQ haplotypes were handled as single units for association and clustering, since linkage in the cohort was strong. Donor age, sex, ethnicity and CMV serostatus were compiled alongside the repertoire data. The T cell repertoires of some 700 subjects were profiled by immunosequencing and related to cytomegalovirus serostatus. Typing coverage varied by locus: roughly 620-640 donors for A, B, C, DRB1 and DQB1; roughly 510 for DQA1; over 600 for DPA1; 450 to 480 for DPB1. In a later analysis, previously published TCR beta repertoires from several hundred donors were re-analyzed and high-resolution HLA genotyping was added so that TCR occurrence patterns could be studied. An earlier analysis of approximately 580 of the donors used high-throughput TCR beta sequencing to judge whether each TCR beta V gene segment behaved as functional or pseudogenic. The research as a whole found: The presence/absence analyses assumed that sequencing depth was roughly uniform across donors, and that assumption may not be true. An earlier analysis of approximately 570 of the donors showed that most TCR beta V segments appeared in productive rearrangements either about 87% or about 30% of the time, which broadly matched IMGT annotations. In a later analysis, most CMV-associated TCR beta chains were found to appear HLA-restricted, with HLA associations seemingly driven largely by CMV exposure. Cytomegalovirus status was reported to be diagnosed by the classifier with high specificity and sensitivity in both the original and validation cohorts. A further reported finding was that TCR beta sequences accurately predicted the HLA-A and HLA-B alleles for most subjects in the first cohort. Specific HLA alleles were associated with over 15,000 TCR beta sequences at a false discovery rate of 0.05 in a later analysis. A later analysis found that HLA-associated TCR beta chains were more clonally expanded and had lower generation probabilities than equally common non-associated chains. A total of 164 TCR beta chains were listed by the study as associated with cytomegalovirus. According to the authors, the approach could potentially be generalized to other disease states and immunological phenotypes. A later analysis reported that several top co-occurrence clusters appeared linked to parvovirus B19, influenza, CMV and Epstein-Barr virus. In a later genetic analysis, a missense DCLRE1C variant was associated with V-gene and J-gene trimming of TCR beta chains, and the association was replicated in an independent cohort. The only immune exposure information available for the cohort was CMV serostatus. A later genetic analysis reported fewer N-insertions in productive TCRs among donors in an Asian-associated ancestry cluster than the approximately 670-donor mean. The 87-base-pair reads could not distinguish some IMGT-functional V segments, including TRBV6-2 and TRBV6-3, so those segments were excluded. Only TCR beta chains were sequenced in this cohort, and the absence of alpha or paired-chain data limited detectable features. The sequencing pipeline was judged likely to have produced a cluster of highly shared sequence variants as a technical artifact. Across donors, most TCR sequences were observed very rarely, whereas some public TCRs were present in many individuals. In a later analysis, the rate of TCR association differed among HLA loci, with DRB1 alleles having the most associated TCRs and HLA-C alleles having the fewest. Strong co-occurrence of HLA alleles, especially DR and DQ, made assigning TCR associations to individual alleles difficult. Correlated functional status among segregating V segments might reflect linkage disequilibrium, but an unknown experimental factor could not be ruled out. Over 15 rarely observed V segments, including chromosome 9 orphons, were excluded from the earlier analysis of several hundred of the donors because counts were too low. In vitro tests confirmed that three of the cytomegalovirus-associated TCR beta chains recognize cytomegalovirus antigens. Because some donors lacked HLA typing at each locus, the association tests relied only on the typed subset.

Details on this clone: Its antigen has not been determined. No base quality information exists; no much larger clone differs at one position.

Library creation used the immunoSEQ multiplex PCR assay. For the multiplex PCR, a mixture combining 60 forward primers for TCR Vbeta segments and 13 reverse primers for TCR Jbeta segments was used. The CDR3 region of rearranged TCR beta genes was amplified from genomic DNA by a multiplex PCR assay. The amplified TCR beta libraries were sequenced on the Illumina HiSeq System as 87-base-pair reads. The published analysis was carried out like this. In a later analysis, tens of millions of unique TCR beta chains were counted across the approximately 640 repertoires, and roughly 11 million of these chains were shared by at least two donors. A nearest-neighbor algorithm error-corrected the raw reads and collapsed the reads into unique sequences, merging closely related sequences to remove PCR and sequencing errors. Alignment of CDR3 sequences to IMGT reference sequences was used to assign V, D and J gene segments. For a sequence to be retained, a match of at least six nucleotides to both a V gene segment and a J gene segment was required. A rearrangement was called productive if the CDR3 had no stop codons and remained in frame with V and J, and every other rearrangement was called non-productive. CDR3 was defined according to IMGT convention as the region running from the second conserved V-encoded cysteine to the conserved J-encoded phenylalanine. Sequences without an unambiguous match to a single V gene segment were excluded from the earlier analysis of about 630 of the donors. An earlier analysis of a few hundred of the donors called V segments functional above 56.7% productive rearrangements and segregating when the between-donor standard deviation exceeded 5%. To diagnose cytomegalovirus status from the catalog of TCR beta chain sequences, a statistical classification framework was built. A later analysis assigned V and J genes by comparing TCR nucleotide sequences with IMGT/GENE-DB human TR gene sequences. A later analysis assigned CDR3 sequences and most-parsimonious VDJ recombination scenarios with the TCRdist pipeline. A later analysis defined each TCR beta chain by its CDR3 amino acid sequence plus V-gene family, and excluded reads lacking a unique V-gene family. To address suspected cross-contamination and a sequencing artifact, a later analysis removed under 600 highly shared, low-generation-probability nucleotide sequences. In a later analysis, a clonal expansion index for each public chain was calculated from normalized within-repertoire ranks of inferred template counts. In a later analysis, generation probabilities were computed using a VDJ recombination model fitted to out-of-frame rearrangements, and the results were checked against IGoR. In a later analysis, TCR-TCR, TCR-HLA and TCR-CMV co-occurrence was scored with hypergeometric tests, and a repertoire-size bias correction was applied to TCR pairs. In a later analysis, false discovery rates were estimated by permuting HLA or CMV assignments 20 times. A later analysis grouped co-occurring TCRs with DBSCAN, adding TCRdist sequence similarity when clustering within HLA-allele-positive subsets. Co-occurrence clustering excluded repertoires with fewer than 30,000 or more than 120,000 public chains, plus five with anomalous nucleotide sharing. This is the immuneACCESS table as TCRdb keeps it, with only in-frame sequences that have V and J called. A part of the clones is gone; compared with another copy, unresolved V genes explain less than half, and the rest is unexplained. The V and J calls and clone size were taken over from that table, and D and trimming were inferred from the DNA. This sample is represented by 100,000 or so clones; roughly 78% of them were singletons. Approximately 7.9% of the sample is in the top ten clones.

The CDR3 numbers 15 residues from cysteine through phenylalanine. CDR3 DNA only is kept here, 45 bases in frame from base 1. A distance of 14 bases separates the germline ends of V and J, which lose 4 bases and 5 bases respectively. The germline V gene (reference sequence) gives CDR1 as MNHEY and CDR2 as SMNVEV. In total, approximately 700 healthy bone marrow donors made up the cohort. At the time of sampling, all cohort members were nominally healthy, though unrecorded immune exposures were likely present. The donor was CMV seronegative and was included in the group of a few hundred seronegative cohort members. A peripheral blood sample was provided by each donor, and peripheral blood mononuclear cells were used for TCR beta sequencing. Genomic DNA extraction from the blood cell samples was performed with the Qiagen DNeasy Blood Extraction Kit.

The TCR comes from a man aged 25-45 years in good health and CMV-seronegative. The sequencing input was PBMCs. Here the chain combines TRBV27 and TRBJ2-2, with a weak D call of TRBD1 (6 bases match). The DNA sequence is TGTGCCAGCAGTTATTGGCTAGGGGGAACCGGGGAGCTGTTTTTT. It specifies CASSYWLGGTGELFF.